Listed here are 10 T cell receptor beta chains from one sample, sequenced in a study of beta chain features in type 1 diabetes. Study conclusions and caveats: All four CD4+ subsets of Type 1 diabetes patients contained TCRB CDR3s that were moderately but significantly shorter.

Their cognate antigens are unknown. The sequenced template was cDNA made from the entire isolated RNA. Sequenced by immunoSEQ multiplex PCR; TCRdb stores in-frame clones only, minus some. There are more than 300,000 clones in the sample; around an eighth occur only once, and about 0.01% lies in the top ten. Specimen: naive CD4+ T cells from blood. Receptors originate from a woman aged 18-29 years with type 1 diabetes.

This clone was seen only a few times. The chain employs TRBV28 and TRBJ2-1, with D possibly matching TRBD2 (5 bases). This CDR3 has 14 residues. Trimming pared 2 bases from V and 6 bases from J, leaving 11 bases between. Germline CDR1 reads MDHEN; CDR2 reads SYDVKM. The CDR3 is CASSLGGALNEQFF. The CDR3 coding sequence is TGTGCCAGCAGTTTAGGAGGCGCGCTCAATGAGCAGTTCTTC.

This clone was seen a few times. The chain recombines TRBV9 with TRBJ2-1; D may be TRBD1 (6 bases). CDR3 length: 13 residues. V lost 4 bases, J lost 2 bases, and 7 bases lay in between. Germline loops: CDR1 SGDLS, CDR2 YYNGEE. CDR3 loop: CASSRDTYNEQFF. In nucleotides, the CDR3 is TGTGCCAGCAGCCGGGACACCTACAATGAGCAGTTCTTC.

This clone has just a few counts. V gene TRBV5-4 combines with J gene TRBJ1-2; 9 nucleotides agree with TRBD1. Germline V gives CDR1 SGHNT, CDR2 YYREEE (reference sequence). Losses at the gene ends were 3 bases for V and 4 bases for J; bases not matched to a gene: 1. CDR3 size: 13 residues. Here the CDR3 DNA reads TGTGCCAGCAGCTCGGGACAGGGCTATGGCTACACCTTC. This encodes CASSSGQGYGYTF.

In this sample, this clone turned up a few times. This chain links TRBV7-2 with TRBJ2-6; 7 bases fit TRBD1. This CDR3 comprises 14 residues. CDR1 SGHTA and CDR2 FQGNSA come from the germline V gene. V lost 5 bases and J lost 4; bases outside the gene matches: 2. The chain's CDR3 is CASSVTGGANVLTF. In nucleotides, the CDR3 is TGTGCCAGCAGCGTGACAGGGGGGGCCAACGTCCTGACTTTC.

Written as DNA, the CDR3 is TGTGCCAGCAGGCCGGGACAGGGAGCTAACTATGGCTACACCTTC. It translates to CASRPGQGANYGYTF. The V gene is TRBV2, the J gene TRBJ1-2; 9 positions match TRBD1. The germline V gene has CDR1 SNHLY and CDR2 FYNNEI. Trimming took 6 bases from V and 0 from J; bases not matched to a gene: 5. This CDR3 has 15 amino acids.

The chain carries TRBV7-9 and TRBJ2-7; maybe TRBD2 (5 bases). Germline-derived CDR1 and CDR2 are SEHNR and FQNEAQ (reference sequence). The CDR3 sequence is 14 residues long. V gave up 6 bases and J gave up 6 bases, with 18 bases separating them. CDR3: CASSPRALASEQYF. The DNA for the CDR3 is TGTGCCAGCAGTCCGAGGGCCCTAGCAAGCGAGCAGTACTTC.

The rearrangement links TRBV4-1 to TRBJ2-1; 15 bases are shared with TRBD2. The trim removed 3 bases at V and 5 bases at J, leaving 8 bases unmatched. Germline CDR1 reads MGHRA; CDR2 reads YSYEKL. The CDR3 extends over 18 amino acids. CDR3 region: CASSQGLAGGFIDNEQFF. The CDR3 DNA is TGCGCCAGCAGCCAGGGACTAGCGGGAGGCTTCATCGACAATGAGCAGTTCTTC.

The rearrangement joins TRBV18 to TRBJ2-3; D possibly corresponds to TRBD1 (6 bases). Germline V gene lookup returns CDR1 KGHSH and CDR2 LQKENI. This CDR3 has 15 residues. V lost 6 bases to trimming and J lost 7 bases, with 20 bases between them. The CDR3: CASSPLGTGQNTQYF. The CDR3 bases are TGTGCCAGCTCCCCGTTGGGCACAGGGCAAAATACGCAGTATTTT. The complete variable domain, with remaining parts taken from reference TRBV18 and TRBJ2-3, reads NAGVMQNPRHLVRRRGQEARLRCSPMKGHSHVYWYRQLPEEGLKFMVYLQKENIIDESGMPKERFSAEFPKEGPSILRIQQVVRGDSAAYFCASSPLGTGQNTQYFGPGTRLTVL.

This clone was seen more than once but under ten times. CDR3 sequence: CASSPGQGLGPQHF. As DNA, the CDR3 is TGCGCCAGCAGCCCAGGACAGGGCCTCGGGCCCCAGCATTTT. This sequence joins TRBV5-1 and TRBJ1-5, with 8 bases matching TRBD1. The germline V gene has CDR1 SGHRS and CDR2 YFSETQ. The junction had 9 bases not matched to a gene; V was cut back by 4 bases and J by 9 bases. This CDR3 has 14 amino acids.

V gene TRBV28 combines with J gene TRBJ1-5; TRBD1 is a possible D gene (5 bases). This CDR3 has 14 residues. Germline-derived CDR1 and CDR2 are MDHEN and SYDVKM. Trimming removed 8 bases at V and 2 bases at J, with 13 bases between. CDR3 nucleotides: TGTGCCAGCTTCGGGGGTTCAGGCAATCAGCCCCAGCATTTT. Translating it yields CASFGGSGNQPQHF.